The T cell receptor beta chain described here comes from a study of CD8+CD57+ T cells in acquired aplastic anemia. Study as a whole: The DNA of sorted CD4+ and CD8+ cells averaged roughly 3.2 ug.

CD8+CD57+ cell expansion, shown by flow cytometry, had occurred in the patients selected for sequencing. Genomic DNA provided the template from which TCR beta VDJ and CDR3 profiles were obtained. TCRdb used MiXCR to reprocess the reads, holding one entry per CDR3 protein. Of around 430,000 distinct CDR3 sequences listed, roughly 34% are singletons. Study-level points and caveats: Overlapping CD8+ CDR3 repertoires of patients and controls contained under 35 shared sequences.

The V gene lost 2 bases and the J gene lost 0 bases, with 8 bases spanning the gap. The CDR3 extends over 14 amino acids. Germline CDR1 reads KGHSH; CDR2 reads LQKENI. With respect to this clonotype: Its antigen remains unidentified.

The clonotype comes from a human donor with aplastic anemia. The chain couples TRBV18 to TRBJ2-7, with no clear D. The sequenced sample consisted of sorted CD4+, CD8+, or CD8+CD57+ T cells (not recorded which) from PBMCs. The CDR3 region is CASSPIESSYEQYF. CDR3 sequence (DNA): TGTGCCAGCTCACCAATCGAAAGCTCCTACGAGCAGTACTTC. The entire variable domain, with the rest obtained from reference TRBV18 and TRBJ2-7, is as follows: NAGVMQNPRHLVRRRGQEARLRCSPMKGHSHVYWYRQLPEEGLKFMVYLQKENIIDESGMPKERFSAEFPKEGPSILRIQQVVRGDSAAYFCASSPIESSYEQYFGPGTRLTVT.